The clone carrying this TCR beta chain was seen more than once but under ten times. As yet, its antigen is unknown. This specimen belongs to a study of vaccination and CD4 T cells after COVID-19. General study results and limits: Median approximately 90% of reactive clones detected in convalescent patients emerged only post-vaccination.

The study sequenced cultured CD4+ T cell DNA using the Oncomine TCR Beta short-read assay. TCRdb ran MiXCR on the PCR reads and lists one entry per CDR3 protein. The table shows 15,000 to 20,000 distinct CDR3 sequences, with approximately 51% occurring only once. Treatment noted: roughly ten-day PBMC culture with coronavirus spike peptide pools or control peptides (ViraFEST assay). V lost 8 bases to trimming and J lost 5 bases; unmatched junction nucleotides: 5. Germline assignment: CDR1 ENHRY and CDR2 SYGVKD. This CDR3 contains 13 residues. This clonotype was obtained from a human donor who had recovered from COVID-19. Sequencing used CD4+ T cells from blood, cultured in vitro. The chain joins TRBV10-3 to TRBJ2-5; 10 nucleotides align to TRBD2. CDR3 bases: TGTGCCATCGGAGCGGGAGGGCCTGAGACCCAGTACTTC. Amino acid sequence: CAIGAGGPETQYF.